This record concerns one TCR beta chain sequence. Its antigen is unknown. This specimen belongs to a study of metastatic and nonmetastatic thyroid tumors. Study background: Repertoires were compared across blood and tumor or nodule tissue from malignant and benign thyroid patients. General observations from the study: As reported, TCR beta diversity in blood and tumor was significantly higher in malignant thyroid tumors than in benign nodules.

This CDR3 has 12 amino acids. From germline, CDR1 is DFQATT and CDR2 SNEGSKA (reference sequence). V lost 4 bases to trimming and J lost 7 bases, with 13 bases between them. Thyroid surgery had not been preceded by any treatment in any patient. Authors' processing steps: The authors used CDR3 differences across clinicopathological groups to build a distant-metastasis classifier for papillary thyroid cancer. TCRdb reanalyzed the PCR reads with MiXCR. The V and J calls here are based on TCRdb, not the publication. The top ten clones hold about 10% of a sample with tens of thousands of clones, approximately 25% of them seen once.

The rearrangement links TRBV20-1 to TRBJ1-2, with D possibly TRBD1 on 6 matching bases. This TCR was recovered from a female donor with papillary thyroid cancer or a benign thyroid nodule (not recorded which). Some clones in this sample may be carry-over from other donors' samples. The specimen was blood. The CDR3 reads CSATQGWSGYTF. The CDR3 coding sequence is TGCAGTGCTACCCAGGGGTGGAGTGGCTACACCTTC.